This TCR beta chain is drawn from a study of technical replicates of blood from a handful of donors. Sequencing was performed with immunoSEQ multiplex PCR; in TCRdb, only in-frame clones are kept and a portion is missing. The sample lists tens of thousands of clones; 96% were seen once. This CDR3 is 13 amino acids long. In germline, CDR1 is MNHEY, CDR2 SVGAGI. Trimming removed 9 bases at V and 7 bases at J, with 15 bases between. The table lists this clone with a count of one. V gene TRBV6-5 combines with J gene TRBJ1-4, with D unresolved. This TCR derives from a human donor in good health. The sequenced sample was T cells isolated from PBMCs. The CDR3 spells CASRGISSEKLFF. The DNA of the CDR3 is TGTGCCAGTCGAGGGATATCGAGTGAAAAACTGTTTTTT.